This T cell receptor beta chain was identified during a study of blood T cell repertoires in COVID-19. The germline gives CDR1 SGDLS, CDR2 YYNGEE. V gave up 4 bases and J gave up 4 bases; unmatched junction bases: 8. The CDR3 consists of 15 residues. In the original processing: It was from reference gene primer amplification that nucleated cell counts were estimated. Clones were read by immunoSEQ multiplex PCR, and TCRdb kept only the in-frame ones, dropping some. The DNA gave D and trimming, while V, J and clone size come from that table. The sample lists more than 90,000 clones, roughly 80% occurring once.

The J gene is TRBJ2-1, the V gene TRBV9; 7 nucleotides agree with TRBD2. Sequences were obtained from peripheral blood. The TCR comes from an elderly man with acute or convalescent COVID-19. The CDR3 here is CASSSWGGGYNEQFF. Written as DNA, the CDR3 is TGTGCCAGCAGCTCCTGGGGGGGAGGGTACAATGAGCAGTTCTTC.